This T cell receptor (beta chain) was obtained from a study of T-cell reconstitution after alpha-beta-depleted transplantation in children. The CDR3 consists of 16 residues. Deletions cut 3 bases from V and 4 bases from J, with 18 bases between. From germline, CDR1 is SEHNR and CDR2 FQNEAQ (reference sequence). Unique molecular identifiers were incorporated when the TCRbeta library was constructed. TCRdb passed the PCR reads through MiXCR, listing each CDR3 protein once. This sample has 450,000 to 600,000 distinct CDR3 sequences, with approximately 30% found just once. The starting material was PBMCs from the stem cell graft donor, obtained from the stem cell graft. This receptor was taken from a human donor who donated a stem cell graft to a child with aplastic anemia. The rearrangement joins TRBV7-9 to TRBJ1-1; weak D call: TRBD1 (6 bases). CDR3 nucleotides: TGTGCCAGCAGCTTTATTGGCAGGGGCTCTGGCACTGAAGCTTTCTTT. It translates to CASSFIGRGSGTEAFF.